These 24 T cell receptor beta chains were all obtained from the same sample, sequenced in a study of blood T cell repertoires in COVID-19. Repertoires were generated with immunoSEQ multiplex PCR, while TCRdb's copy carries only in-frame clones and drops some. The profile covers under 300,000 clones, with about 88% appearing a single time and under 8% taken by the ten largest. Sequencing input: PBMCs or T cells enriched from blood (not recorded which). These TCRs come from a woman aged 45 to 65 who had been exposed to COVID-19.

This clone was counted a single time. The J gene is TRBJ2-6, the V gene TRBV5-8; D unresolved. The CDR3 has 13 residues. The V gene's germline CDR1 is SGHTS and CDR2 YDEGEE. The V and J ends lost 5 bases and 2 bases respectively, with 5 bases between them. Here the CDR3 DNA reads TGTGCCAGCAGACAGACTGGGGCCAACGTCCTGACTTTC. Encoded protein: CASRQTGANVLTF. The complete variable domain, with remaining parts taken from reference TRBV5-8 and TRBJ2-6, reads EAGVTQSPTHLIKTRGQQATLRCSPISGHTSVYWYQQALGLGLQFLLWYDEGEERNRGNFPPRFSGRQFPNYSSELNVNALELEDSALYLCASRQTGANVLTFGAGSRLTVL.

This chain joins TRBV5-1 and TRBJ2-2, with D possibly TRBD2 on 5 matching bases. There are 15 residues in the CDR3. Germline CDR1 is SGHRS and CDR2 is YFSETQ. With 0 bases removed from V and 1 base from J, the gap between germline ends came to 7 bases. CDR3 DNA sequence: TGCGCCAGCAGCTTGGCGGCGGGGAACACCGGGGAGCTGTTTTTT. It codes for CASSLAAGNTGELFF.

The rearrangement joins TRBV9 to TRBJ2-7, with D possibly TRBD2 on 6 matching bases. Germline values: CDR1 SGDLS, CDR2 YYNGEE. The CDR3 runs 15 residues. The V gene lost 4 bases and the J gene lost 1 base, with 15 bases spanning the gap. The CDR3 DNA reads TGTGCCAGCAGCCCCTGGGCGGGGCTGTCCTACGAGCAGTACTTC. Translating it yields CASSPWAGLSYEQYF.

CDR3 nucleotides: TGTGCCAGCAGGCCCCCGCGACGATCGGGGGTGGCGTTCTTC. As protein: CASRPPRRSGVAFF. The J gene is TRBJ2-1, the V gene TRBV2; the D gene is possibly TRBD2 (6 bases). V lost 6 bases and J 15 bases, leaving 24 bases between the germline ends. Germline assignment: CDR1 SNHLY and CDR2 FYNNEI. This CDR3 region has 14 residues.

Worth noting for this clone: Other DNA sequences in this specimen translate into the identical CDR3. The rearrangement links TRBV6-2 or TRBV6-3 to TRBJ2-7, with TRBD2 as a possible D gene (6 bases). This CDR3 has 14 amino acids. V lost 2 bases to trimming and J lost 0 bases, with 8 bases between them. Looked up from germline, CDR1 is MNHEY and CDR2 is SVGEGT. The CDR3 region has the DNA TGTGCCAGCAGTTACGGGGGGTACTCCTACGAGCAGTACTTC. This encodes CASSYGGYSYEQYF.

V and J are TRBV11-2 and TRBJ1-3; perhaps TRBD1 as D (6 bases). Germline values: CDR1 SGHAT, CDR2 FQNNGV. Trimming left V 4 bases short and J 4 bases short, with 14 bases between. The CDR3 is made up of 15 amino acids. The CDR3 protein is CASSSPTGLGNTIYF. The CDR3 nucleotides read TGTGCCAGCAGCTCCCCGACAGGACTGGGAAACACCATATATTTT.

V gene TRBV15 combines with J gene TRBJ2-2; the match to TRBD1 covers 7 bases. The CDR3 covers 16 residues. Germline V gives CDR1 LNHNV, CDR2 YYDKDF (reference sequence). V trimming: 0 bases; J trimming: 0 bases; junction bases outside the gene matches: 1. CDR3 sequence (DNA): TGTGCCACCAGCAGAGAGGACAGGACGAACACCGGGGAGCTGTTTTTT. It codes for CATSREDRTNTGELFF.

This clone was observed a few times. CDR3: CASSYWGVAFF. CDR3 DNA: TGTGCCAGCAGTTACTGGGGGGTAGCTTTCTTT. The rearrangement uses TRBV6-2 or TRBV6-3 and TRBJ1-1; TRBD1 is a possible D gene (5 bases). The germline CDR1 and CDR2 sequences are MNHEY and SVGEGT. This CDR3 contains 11 residues. Trimming shortened V by 1 base and J by 10 bases, and 7 bases separated the two germline ends.

The gene calls are TRBV11-2 and TRBJ1-4, with a possible D match to TRBD1 (6 bases). The CDR3 consists of 15 residues. Trimming left V 0 bases short and J 8 bases short, with 13 bases between. Germline CDR1 SGHAT, CDR2 FQNNGV. Here the CDR3 reads CASSLDSGTNEKLFF. The CDR3 nucleotides are TGTGCCAGCAGCTTAGATTCCGGGACAAACGAAAAACTGTTTTTT.

This chain joins TRBV11-2 and TRBJ2-1; 7 bases are shared with TRBD1. J lost 4 bases, V lost 8 bases, and 8 bases had no gene match. This CDR3 is 14 amino acids long. The germline V gene has CDR1 SGHAT and CDR2 FQNNGV. The CDR3 DNA follows: TGTGCCAGCGGAAGGGACAGAACTTACAATGAGCAGTTCTTC. Translation gives CASGRDRTYNEQFF.

This chain connects TRBV15 to TRBJ2-3; TRBD1 agrees at 8 bases. The V segment lost 1 base and the J segment 3 bases; nucleotides outside the gene matches: 6. Germline V gene lookup returns CDR1 LNHNV and CDR2 YYDKDF (reference sequence). The CDR3 runs to 16 residues. The chain's CDR3 is CATSRGQGSGTDTQYF. The CDR3 nucleotides are TGTGCCACCAGCAGAGGACAGGGGAGCGGAACAGATACGCAGTATTTT.

This chain links TRBV18 with TRBJ1-2; D perhaps matches TRBD1 (5 bases). This CDR3 is built from 15 residues. From germline, CDR1 is KGHSH and CDR2 LQKENI. V was shortened by 3 bases and J by 4 bases, with 15 bases between the two germline ends. The CDR3 nucleotides read TGTGCCAGCTCACCGGGGGGTCCGAATATCTATGGCTACACCTTC. Translating gives CASSPGGPNIYGYTF.

A few counts support this clone. This rearrangement joins TRBV9 to TRBJ1-2, with a tentative D call TRBD1 (5 bases). The germline gives CDR1 SGDLS, CDR2 YYNGEE. V was clipped by 4 bases and J by 6 bases, with 10 bases between them. This CDR3 has 12 residues. The CDR3: CASSSTGNGYTF. Here the CDR3 DNA reads TGTGCCAGCAGCTCTACAGGAAATGGCTACACCTTC.

V gene TRBV11-2 combines with J gene TRBJ2-7; 7 positions match TRBD1. V lost 6 bases to trimming and J lost 1 base; unmatched junction nucleotides: 9. The CDR3 contains 15 residues. Germline V gives CDR1 SGHAT, CDR2 FQNNGV. CDR3 in amino acids: CASSTGTAFSYEQYF. CDR3 in DNA: TGTGCCAGCAGTACCGGGACAGCCTTTTCCTACGAGCAGTACTTC.

This chain connects TRBV5-1 to TRBJ1-6, with D possibly matching TRBD1 (6 bases). V lost 0 bases, J lost 6 bases, and 16 bases lay in between. Germline V gives CDR1 SGHRS, CDR2 YFSETQ. The CDR3 runs 17 residues. In DNA, the CDR3 is TGCGCCAGCAGCTTGGGACAGGCTAACATCCCTAATTCACCCCTCCACTTT. Its translation: CASSLGQANIPNSPLHF.

The chain joins TRBV29-1 to TRBJ1-1; maybe TRBD1 (6 bases). The V gene's germline CDR1 is SQVTM and CDR2 ANQGSEA. V shed 7 bases and J shed 4 bases, with 16 bases lying between them. The CDR3 is 13 residues long. CDR3 residues: CSGTQGQVTEAFF. The CDR3 DNA reads as TGCAGCGGTACGCAGGGGCAGGTCACTGAAGCTTTCTTT.

The chain couples TRBV27 to TRBJ1-6; D unclear. The CDR3 is made up of 18 amino acids. Trimming cost V 3 bases and J 0 bases, with 15 bases left between them. CDR1 MNHEY and CDR2 SMNVEV come from the germline V gene (reference sequence). For the CDR3, the DNA is TGTGCCAGCAGTTTTCGGGGAGGAGAGGGCTCCTATAATTCACCCCTCCACTTT. Translated, it gives CASSFRGGEGSYNSPLHF.

The chain joins TRBV9 to TRBJ2-4, with TRBD1 matching over 7 bases. With V trimmed by 3 bases and J by 7 bases, 4 bases remained unmatched. Germline CDR1 SGDLS, CDR2 YYNGEE. This CDR3 contains 13 residues. The CDR3 here is CASSGGGRNIQYF. CDR3 bases: TGTGCCAGCAGCGGAGGGGGCAGGAACATTCAGTACTTC.

The chain uses TRBV16 and TRBJ1-6; 7 nucleotides agree with TRBD1. CDR1 and CDR2 (germline): KGHSY, FQNENV. V gave up 6 bases and J gave up 7 bases; unmatched junction bases: 6. This CDR3 spans 14 amino acids. The DNA for the CDR3 is TGTGCCAGCAGACGGGACAGAGCAAATTCACCCCTCCACTTT. This encodes CASRRDRANSPLHF.

The chain couples TRBV7-6 to TRBJ1-1, with a tentative D call TRBD1 (5 bases). The V gene's germline CDR1 is SGHVS and CDR2 FNYEAQ. V gave up 4 bases and J gave up 5 bases, with 11 bases separating them. This CDR3 has 13 amino acids. CDR3 in DNA: TGTGCCAGCAGCTCCGTGGGGCGTACTGAAGCTTTCTTT. Encoded protein: CASSSVGRTEAFF.

J is TRBJ1-6 and V is TRBV19; 7 positions match TRBD1. This CDR3 has 15 amino acids. Germline values: CDR1 LNHDA, CDR2 SQIVND (reference sequence). V shed 3 bases and J 6 bases; nucleotides not matched to a gene: 5. Here the CDR3 reads CASSIRNRGNSPLHF. As DNA, the CDR3 is TGTGCCAGTAGTATTCGAAACAGGGGTAATTCACCCCTCCACTTT. The full variable domain, with the rest looked up from reference TRBV19 and TRBJ1-6, is DGGITQSPKYLFRKEGQNVTLSCEQNLNHDAMYWYRQDPGQGLRLIYYSQIVNDFQKGDIAEGYSVSREKKESFPLTVTSAQKNPTAFYLCASSIRNRGNSPLHFGNGTRLTVT.

This rearrangement joins TRBV2 to TRBJ1-1, with D possibly TRBD1 on 5 matching bases. The CDR3 consists of 12 residues. V was shortened by 6 bases and J by 6 bases, with 11 bases between the two germline ends. Germline V CDR1 and CDR2: SNHLY, FYNNEI. CDR3: CASRGAAPEAFF. The CDR3 DNA reads as TGTGCCAGCAGAGGGGCCGCCCCTGAAGCTTTCTTT. Looking up the rest from reference TRBV2 and TRBJ1-1 gives the full variable domain: EPEVTQTPSHQVTQMGQEVILRCVPISNHLYFYWYRQILGQKVEFLVSFYNNEISEKSEIFDDQFSVERPDGSNFTLKIRSTKLEDSAMYFCASRGAAPEAFFGQGTRLTVV.

The chain carries TRBV9 and TRBJ2-6, with a tentative D call TRBD2 (6 bases). The CDR3 is 15 amino acids. The germline V gene has CDR1 SGDLS and CDR2 YYNGEE. V lost 5 bases and J lost 2, with 11 bases in between. In DNA, the CDR3 is TGTGCCAGCAGTCCTCGGGGGACTGGGGCCAACGTCCTGACTTTC. This encodes CASSPRGTGANVLTF.

The gene calls are TRBV9 and TRBJ1-4; possibly TRBD1 for D (5 bases). Trimming pared 3 bases from V and 4 bases from J, leaving 13 bases between. Per the germline V gene, CDR1 is SGDLS and CDR2 is YYNGEE. This CDR3 has 15 amino acids. Written as DNA, the CDR3 is TGTGCCAGCAGCGCCGGTGACAGAAATAATGAAAAACTGTTTTTT. Amino acids: CASSAGDRNNEKLFF.